What follows describes a single TCR beta chain. This entry comes from a study of blood T cell repertoires in COVID-19. Study at large: Sources were T cells, B-cell-depleted T cells, or PBMCs; the material itself was cDNA or gDNA.

Measured with immunoSEQ multiplex PCR; TCRdb has only the in-frame clones, and not every one. The data hold 95,000 to 110,000 clones, with over 80% observed a single time. The source of this sequence is a man aged 45-60 years with acute or convalescent COVID-19. Sequenced sample: peripheral blood.

CDR3 nucleotides: TGTGCCAGCAGTTACTCGTTTCGGACCGGGGAGCTGTTTTTT. It translates to CASSYSFRTGELFF. This rearrangement joins TRBV6-5 to TRBJ2-2; unclear D gene. This CDR3 has 14 residues. Germline assignment: CDR1 MNHEY and CDR2 SVGAGI. Between the trimmed V and J ends, which lost 0 bases and 5 bases, there was a span of 7 bases.